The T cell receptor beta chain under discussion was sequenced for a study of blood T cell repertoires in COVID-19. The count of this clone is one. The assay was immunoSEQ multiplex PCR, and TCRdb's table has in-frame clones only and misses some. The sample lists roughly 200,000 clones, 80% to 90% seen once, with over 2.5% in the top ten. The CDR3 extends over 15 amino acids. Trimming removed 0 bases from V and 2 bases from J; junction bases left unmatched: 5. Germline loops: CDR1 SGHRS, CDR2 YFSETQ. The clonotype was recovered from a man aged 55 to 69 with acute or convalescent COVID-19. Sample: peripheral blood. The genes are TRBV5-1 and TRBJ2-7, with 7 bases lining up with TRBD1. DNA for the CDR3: TGCGCCAGCAGCTTGGGACAGGGTTTTGCCTACGAGCAGTACTTC. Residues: CASSLGQGFAYEQYF.